The 8 T cell receptor beta chains in this list originate from one sample, sequenced in a study of T-cell reconstitution after alpha-beta-depleted transplantation in children. TCRbeta library construction was performed incorporating unique molecular identifiers. One entry per CDR3 protein results from TCRdb running MiXCR on the PCR reads. The data show 500,000 to 750,000 distinct CDR3 sequences, roughly 13% seen once. Sequenced material: PBMCs, mostly from graft donor cells, taken 360 days after TCRalphabeta/CD19-depleted stem cell transplant. These receptors all stem from a male patient aged 10-17 years who had a stem cell transplant for acute myeloid leukemia, so the T cells may come from the graft donor.

This sequence joins TRBV7-6 and TRBJ2-7, with D possibly called TRBD1 or TRBD2 (7 bases each). The CDR3 spans 17 residues. V dropped 2 bases and J dropped 2 bases, with 19 bases sitting between them. The germline V gene encodes CDR1 SGHVS and CDR2 FNYEAQ. The CDR3 DNA is TGTGCCAGCAGCTTACCCCAGGGGGGAGGGAAGACCTACGAGCAGTACTTC. It encodes CASSLPQGGGKTYEQYF.

Concerning this clonotype: The germline gene is not matched at one end of the junction; a read error may be the cause. The chain combines TRBV20-1 with TRBJ2-7; 10 bases fit TRBD2. This CDR3 is 14 amino acids long. The germline CDR1 and CDR2 sequences are DFQATT and SNEGSKA (reference sequence). The CDR3 here is CSAVAGGLAYKQYF. CDR3 sequence (DNA): TGCAGTGCCGTAGCGGGAGGTCTAGCCTACAAGCAGTACTTC.

The genes are TRBV3-1 and TRBJ2-1; D is tentatively TRBD1 or TRBD2 (5 bases each). The V end was cut by 0 bases, the J end by 7 bases, with 13 bases between. This CDR3 comprises 15 residues. The germline CDR1 and CDR2 sequences are LGHDT and YNNKEL (reference sequence). The CDR3 nucleotides read TGTGCCAGCAGCCAAGATTTCCAGGGACGGAATGAGCAGTTCTTC. This sequence encodes CASSQDFQGRNEQFF.

This clonotype was seen more than once but under ten times. Here the CDR3 reads CAWRAGLANYNEQFF. The CDR3 DNA reads as TGTGCCTGGAGAGCAGGACTAGCGAACTACAATGAGCAGTTCTTC. The chain is built from TRBV30 and TRBJ2-1, with 9 bases fitting TRBD2. The germline V gene has CDR1 GTSNPN and CDR2 SVGIG (reference sequence). J gave up 3 bases and V 3 bases, and 6 bases lay outside the gene matches. The length of the CDR3 is 15 residues.

The gene calls are TRBV5-4 and TRBJ2-2; 13 bases fit TRBD2. The CDR3 contains 19 residues. Germline assignment: CDR1 SGHNT and CDR2 YYREEE (reference sequence). V was clipped by 2 bases and J by 4 bases; unmatched bases: 11. CDR3 bases: TGTGCCAGCAGCTTACCGGGACTAGCGGGGCCGCCGGTCACCGGGGAGCTGTTTTTT. The encoded protein is CASSLPGLAGPPVTGELFF. The full variable domain, rest sourced from reference TRBV5-4 and TRBJ2-2, is ETGVTQSPTHLIKTRGQQVTLRCSSQSGHNTVSWYQQALGQGPQFIFQYYREEENGRGNFPPRFSGLQFPNYSSELNVNALELDDSALYLCASSLPGLAGPPVTGELFFGEGSRLTVL.

This clonotype was seen at least ten times. The rearrangement joins TRBV5-6 to TRBJ2-1, with 10 bases fitting TRBD2. Trimming took 2 bases from V and 8 from J; bases not matched to a gene: 19. The CDR3 contains 19 residues. Per the germline V gene, CDR1 is SGHDT and CDR2 is YYEEEE. The CDR3 reads CASSFPSGRAFITRDEQFF. DNA for the CDR3: TGTGCCAGCAGCTTTCCCAGCGGGAGGGCCTTTATAACCCGTGATGAGCAGTTCTTC.

V and J are TRBV11-1 and TRBJ2-3; 9 nucleotides align to TRBD2. With V trimmed by 3 bases and J by 1 base, 11 bases remained unmatched. This CDR3 has 18 amino acids. Germline CDR1 reads SGHAT; CDR2 reads FQDESV (reference sequence). This CDR3 reads CASSLTSGWRSGTDTQYF. The CDR3, as DNA: TGTGCCAGCAGCTTGACTAGCGGTTGGAGGAGTGGCACAGATACGCAGTATTTT.

This clonotype has only one observation. This chain joins TRBV28 and TRBJ2-5, with D perhaps matching TRBD2 (6 bases). This CDR3 comprises 15 residues. Trimming removed 8 bases from V and 2 bases from J, with 18 bases in between. Looked up from germline, CDR1 is MDHEN and CDR2 is SYDVKM. CDR3 nucleotide sequence: TGTGCCAGCGGTCGTCGCGGGGCCGGACAAGAGACCCAGTACTTC. It codes for CASGRRGAGQETQYF.